Listed here is a single TCR beta chain. Its antigen is currently unknown. Primers for the PCR totalled 60 Vbeta and 13 Jbeta. Using immunoSEQ multiplex PCR, the repertoire was profiled, and TCRdb retains in-frame clones only, with some absent. The table has about 160,000 clones, about 60% seen once. CDR1 and CDR2 (germline): SGHAT, FQNNGV. The V gene lost 1 base and the J gene lost 3 bases, with 13 bases spanning the gap. This CDR3 has 15 residues. These data belong to a study of cytomegalovirus exposure and HLA in healthy donors. Study-level findings and limits: A missense variant in DCLRE1C was later tied to TCR beta V- and J-gene trimming. Available immune exposure information covered CMV serostatus only.

The chain couples TRBV11-2 to TRBJ2-7; possible D gene TRBD2, 6 bases. The sequenced sample was PBMCs. The TCR originated in a woman aged 60 to 75 in good health and CMV-seropositive. CDR3 in DNA: TGTGCCAGCAGCTTAGTTCGAGACGGGAGCTACGAGCAGTACTTC. Its protein product is CASSLVRDGSYEQYF.